This record concerns one T cell receptor (beta chain) sequence. Its matching antigen is unknown. The sample belongs to a study of molecular identifiers for immune sequencing clone quantification. General study results and limits: The study reportedly detected spiked Jurkat TCR RNA from one cell among some 940,000 naive cells. Sizes of highly expanded clones could be underestimated through identical TCRs sharing a barcode.

Germline loops: CDR1 GTSNPN, CDR2 SVGIG (reference sequence). V trimming: 2 bases; J trimming: 5 bases; junction bases outside the gene matches: 3. The CDR3 length is 14 residues. Sorting recovered naive CD8 T cells on a CD8+CD4-CCR7+CD45RA+ profile. TCRdb passed the PCR reads through MiXCR, listing each CDR3 protein once. The sample lists more than 550,000 distinct CDR3 sequences; 25% were seen once. This rearrangement joins TRBV30 to TRBJ1-5; TRBD1 aligns across 10 bases. What was sequenced was naive CD8+ T cells from blood, with Jurkat cell RNA spiked in. Indicated subset: FACS-sorted CD8+CD4-CCR7+CD45RA+ naive T cells. The clonotype was recovered from a human donor in good health. Some libraries in this study had Jurkat cell RNA spiked in. The CDR3 loop is CAWSFGQGDQPQHF. CDR3 bases: TGTGCCTGGAGTTTTGGACAGGGGGATCAGCCCCAGCATTTT.